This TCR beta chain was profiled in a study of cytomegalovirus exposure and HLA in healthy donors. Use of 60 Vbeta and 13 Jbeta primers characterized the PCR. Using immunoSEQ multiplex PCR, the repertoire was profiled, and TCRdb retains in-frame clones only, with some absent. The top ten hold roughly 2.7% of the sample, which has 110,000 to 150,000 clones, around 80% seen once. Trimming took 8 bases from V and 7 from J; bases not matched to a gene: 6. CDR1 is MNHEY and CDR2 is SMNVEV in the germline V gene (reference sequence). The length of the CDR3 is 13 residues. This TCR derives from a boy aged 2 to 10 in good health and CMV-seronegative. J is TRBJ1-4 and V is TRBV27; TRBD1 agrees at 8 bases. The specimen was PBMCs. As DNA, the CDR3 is TGTGCCAGCGCCTCCGGGACAGGTGAAAAACTGTTTTTT. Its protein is CASASGTGEKLFF.